This T cell receptor (beta chain) came from a study of T cell responses to AZD1222 COVID-19 vaccine. The CDR3 length is 15 residues. Germline loops: CDR1 SGHRS, CDR2 YFSETQ. Trimming removed 4 bases from V and 3 bases from J; junction bases left unmatched: 10. Clones were read by immunoSEQ multiplex PCR, and TCRdb kept only the in-frame ones, dropping some. Among 150,000 to 180,000 clones listed, 90% to 95% were seen once. The study, taken as a whole, reports: Females made up more of the donors, who were largely white British, and clonal diversity may have come out too low.

The table lists this clone with a few counts. Antigen specificity is unknown. This specimen consisted of peripheral blood, obtained 28 days after the second AZD1222 dose. This clonotype originated in an adult who received the AZD1222 COVID-19 vaccine. This chain joins TRBV5-1 and TRBJ2-7, with 7 bases matching TRBD2. CDR3 nucleotide sequence: TGCGCCAGCAGCGAATGGACTAGGGTCCGCTACGAGCAGTACTTC. Translating gives CASSEWTRVRYEQYF.